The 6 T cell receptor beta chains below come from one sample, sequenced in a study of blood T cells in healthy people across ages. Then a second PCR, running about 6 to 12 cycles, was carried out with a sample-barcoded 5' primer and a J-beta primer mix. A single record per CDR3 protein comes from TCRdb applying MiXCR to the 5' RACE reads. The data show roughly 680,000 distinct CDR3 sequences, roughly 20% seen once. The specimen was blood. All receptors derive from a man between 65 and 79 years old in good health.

The CDR3 sequence: CASSLGFDRPEQYF. The CDR3 DNA reads TGCGCCAGCAGCTTGGGTTTCGACAGACCCGAGCAGTACTTC. This chain links TRBV5-1 with TRBJ2-7, with a possible D match to TRBD1 (5 bases). Germline V lookup: CDR1 SGHRS, CDR2 YFSETQ. Trimming stripped 0 bases from V and 6 bases from J, with 13 bases between. This CDR3 region has 14 residues.

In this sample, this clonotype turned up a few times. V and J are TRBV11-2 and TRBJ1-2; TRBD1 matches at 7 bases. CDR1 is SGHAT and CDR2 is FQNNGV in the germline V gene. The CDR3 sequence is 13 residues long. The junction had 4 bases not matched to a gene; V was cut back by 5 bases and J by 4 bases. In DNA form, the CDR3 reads TGTGCCAGCAGCAAGGGGGCACTCTATGGCTACACCTTC. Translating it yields CASSKGALYGYTF.

The CDR3 DNA reads as TGTGCCAGCAGTTATTACAGGGGACAGTACTTC. Amino acids: CASSYYRGQYF. This chain uses TRBV6-2 or TRBV6-3 with TRBJ2-7; 7 bases align to TRBD1. The junction had 3 bases not matched to a gene; V was cut back by 3 bases and J by 10 bases. CDR1 is MNHEY and CDR2 is SVGEGT in the germline V gene. CDR3 length: 11 amino acids.

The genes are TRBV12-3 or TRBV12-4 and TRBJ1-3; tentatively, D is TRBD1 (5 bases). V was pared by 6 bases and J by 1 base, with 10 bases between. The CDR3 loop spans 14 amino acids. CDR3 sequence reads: CASRPDRSGNTIYF. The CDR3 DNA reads TGTGCCAGCAGGCCCGACAGATCTGGAAACACCATATATTTT.

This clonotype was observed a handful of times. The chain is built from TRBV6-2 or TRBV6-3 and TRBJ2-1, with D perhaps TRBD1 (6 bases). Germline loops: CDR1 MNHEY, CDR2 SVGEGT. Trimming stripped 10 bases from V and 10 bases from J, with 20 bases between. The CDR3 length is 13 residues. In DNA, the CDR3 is TGTGCCATCACCCAGGGGACAATCAAAGAGCAGTTCTTC. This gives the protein CAITQGTIKEQFF.

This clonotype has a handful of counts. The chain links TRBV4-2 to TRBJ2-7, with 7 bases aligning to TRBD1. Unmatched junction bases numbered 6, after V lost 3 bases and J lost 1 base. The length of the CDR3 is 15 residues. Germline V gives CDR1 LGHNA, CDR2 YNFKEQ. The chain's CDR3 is CASSQRLRGSYEQYF. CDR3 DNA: TGTGCCAGCAGCCAGCGGCTCAGGGGGTCCTACGAGCAGTACTTC.